The 22 T cell receptor beta chains below all came from one sample that was sequenced in a study of blood T cells in healthy people across ages. The use of a sample-barcoded 5' primer and a J-beta primer mix characterized a second PCR of roughly 6 to 11 cycles. TCRdb reprocessed the 5' RACE reads via MiXCR and lists one record per CDR3 protein. The sample has around 1.5 million distinct CDR3 sequences, 42% seen once. Specimen: blood. The receptors come from a woman aged 18-29 years in good health.

This chain joins TRBV7-8 and TRBJ1-2; D uncertain. Trimming took off 0 bases at V and 4 bases at J, with 15 bases between the two ends. The CDR3 runs to 16 residues. Germline V gene sequence: CDR1 SGHVS, CDR2 FQNEAQ. The CDR3 DNA follows: TGTGCCAGCAGCTTAGCCAACCGGGAGATACGCTATGGCTACACCTTC. Protein sequence: CASSLANREIRYGYTF.

The chain carries TRBV30 and TRBJ2-7; D is ambiguous. Germline V gene sequence: CDR1 GTSNPN, CDR2 SVGIG (reference sequence). The CDR3 runs 10 residues. Trimming stripped 5 bases from V and 5 bases from J, with 7 bases between. The CDR3 region is CAWEKNEQYF. The CDR3 DNA reads as TGTGCCTGGGAGAAGAACGAGCAGTACTTC.

This clonotype appeared a few times. J is TRBJ1-2 and V is TRBV5-1; 10 bases map to TRBD1. Germline CDR1 and CDR2: SGHRS and YFSETQ. V lost 0 bases to trimming and J lost 4 bases; unmatched junction nucleotides: 6. The CDR3 is made up of 16 amino acids. As DNA, the CDR3 is TGCGCCAGCAGCTTGGGAGGGACAGGGGCGGTCTATGGCTACACCTTC. Translated: CASSLGGTGAVYGYTF.

This clonotype has just a few counts. The chain combines TRBV20-1 with TRBJ2-1, with 9 bases lining up with TRBD2. Germline trimming cut 0 bases from V and 3 bases from J; bases unmatched to any gene: 6. The length of the CDR3 is 16 residues. Germline lookup yields CDR1 DFQATT and CDR2 SNEGSKA (reference sequence). The CDR3, as DNA: TGCAGTGCTAGAGATTGGCGGGGGGGCGTCTACAATGAGCAGTTCTTC. Protein: CSARDWRGGVYNEQFF.

This clonotype came up once. The chain combines TRBV20-1 with TRBJ1-2, with TRBD1 matching over 7 bases. The germline CDR1 and CDR2 sequences are DFQATT and SNEGSKA (reference sequence). The length of the CDR3 is 22 residues. Trimming took 1 base from V and 4 from J; bases not matched to a gene: 30. This CDR3 is CSARGETWDRGSPAEGLYGYTF. In DNA form, the CDR3 reads TGCAGTGCTAGAGGGGAAACATGGGACAGAGGAAGCCCAGCAGAGGGGCTCTATGGCTACACCTTC.

The rearrangement uses TRBV5-1 and TRBJ2-1; D is unclear. The CDR3 is made up of 13 amino acids. V dropped 4 bases and J dropped 8 bases, with 13 bases sitting between them. In germline, CDR1 is SGHRS, CDR2 YFSETQ. The DNA of the CDR3 is TGCGCCAGCAGCCTGTCGCTGGTCGATGAGCAGTTCTTC. It is translated as CASSLSLVDEQFF.

J is TRBJ2-2 and V is TRBV4-1; D could derive from TRBD1 or TRBD2 (5 bases each). Trimming took 4 bases from V and 6 from J, leaving 12 bases between them. The germline CDR1 and CDR2 sequences are MGHRA and YSYEKL. The CDR3 spans 14 residues. This CDR3 reads CASSPGRLAGELFF. CDR3 nucleotide sequence: TGCGCCAGCAGCCCGGGGCGACTGGCCGGGGAGCTGTTTTTT.

The V gene is TRBV11-2, the J gene TRBJ2-5, with 9 bases identical to TRBD2. This CDR3 spans 21 amino acids. CDR1 and CDR2 from the germline V gene are SGHAT and FQNNGV. The ends lost 4 bases at V and 7 bases at J; junction bases unmatched: 28. The CDR3 bases are TGTGCCAGCAGCTCCCCCCGCCCTAGCGGGACGAACCCCATTGGGGGTATGACCCAGTACTTC. It is translated as CASSSPRPSGTNPIGGMTQYF.

The chain recombines TRBV27 with TRBJ1-2, with a weak D call TRBD1 (5 bases). The CDR3 is made up of 13 amino acids. CDR1 and CDR2 (germline): MNHEY, SMNVEV (reference sequence). The germline V and J ends were trimmed by 5 bases and 6 bases, with 13 bases remaining between them. CDR3 nucleotides: TGTGCCAGCAGTCCCAGGGTATTGGATGGCTACACCTTC. It yields the protein CASSPRVLDGYTF.

The V call is TRBV5-1, the J call TRBJ1-2; D is undetermined. V was clipped by 4 bases and J by 0 bases, with 13 bases between them. CDR3 size: 15 residues. Germline CDR1 SGHRS, CDR2 YFSETQ. In DNA form, the CDR3 reads TGCGCCAGCAGCATAGGACGGAAAGCTAACTATGGCTACACCTTC. Protein sequence: CASSIGRKANYGYTF.

The table lists this clonotype with a count of one. V usage is TRBV19 and J usage is TRBJ2-5, with D possibly TRBD2 on 5 matching bases. The V gene's germline CDR1 is LNHDA and CDR2 SQIVND (reference sequence). This CDR3 spans 15 amino acids. V was pared by 5 bases and J by 2 bases, with 15 bases between. CDR3: CASSPIRAVQETQYF. The CDR3 DNA follows: TGTGCCAGTAGTCCTATTAGAGCGGTTCAAGAGACCCAGTACTTC.

This clonotype was observed a few times. The genes are TRBV5-4 and TRBJ2-1, with 10 nucleotides matching TRBD1. CDR1 is SGHNT, CDR2 YYREEE, per germline (reference sequence). The V and J ends lost 3 bases and 8 bases, in that order; junction bases with no gene match: 8. The CDR3 has 15 residues. CDR3 in amino acids: CASSSGTGDLYEQFF. CDR3 coding DNA: TGTGCCAGCAGCTCCGGGACAGGGGATCTCTATGAGCAGTTCTTC. The entire variable domain, with the rest obtained from reference TRBV5-4 and TRBJ2-1, is as follows: ETGVTQSPTHLIKTRGQQVTLRCSSQSGHNTVSWYQQALGQGPQFIFQYYREEENGRGNFPPRFSGLQFPNYSSELNVNALELDDSALYLCASSSGTGDLYEQFFGPGTRLTVL.

This clonotype has a handful of counts. The chain joins TRBV7-2 to TRBJ2-5; 8 bases are shared with TRBD2. CDR3 size: 14 residues. The V gene end was trimmed by 4 bases and the J gene end by 3 bases; junction bases not matched to a gene: 4. The germline V gene encodes CDR1 SGHTA and CDR2 FQGNSA. The CDR3 protein is CASSWSGGEETQYF. As DNA, the CDR3 is TGTGCCAGCAGCTGGAGCGGGGGAGAAGAGACCCAGTACTTC.

This clonotype was seen a handful of times. The gene calls are TRBV7-9 and TRBJ2-5, with a possible D match to TRBD1 (7 bases). From germline, CDR1 is SEHNR and CDR2 FQNEAQ (reference sequence). CDR3 length: 17 amino acids. Trimming took 1 base from V and 2 from J, leaving 17 bases between them. The CDR3 protein is CASSLEWRGPLQETQYF. DNA of the CDR3: TGTGCCAGCAGCTTAGAATGGAGGGGGCCCTTGCAAGAGACCCAGTACTTC.

V and J are TRBV5-1 and TRBJ2-5; D possibly corresponds to TRBD1 (5 bases). V was cut by 4 bases and J by 5 bases, with 21 bases left in between. There are 16 residues in the CDR3. From germline, CDR1 is SGHRS and CDR2 YFSETQ. The CDR3 DNA sequence: TGCGCCAGCAGCGCCGGAGACAGCAGCATGGGGGAGACCCAGTACTTC. Its protein is CASSAGDSSMGETQYF.

The chain is built from TRBV3-1 and TRBJ2-7; D perhaps matches TRBD2 (7 bases). With 2 bases removed from V and 6 bases from J, the gap between germline ends came to 29 bases. The CDR3 length is 19 residues. Germline values: CDR1 LGHDT, CDR2 YNNKEL (reference sequence). The CDR3 nucleotides read TGTGCCAGCAGCCAATCCGGGGGGCGGTCGGGCCAAACAACTGGCGAGCAGTACTTC. Protein product: CASSQSGGRSGQTTGEQYF.

V and J are TRBV5-1 and TRBJ2-1; 7 bases line up with TRBD2. There are 15 residues in the CDR3. Germline CDR1 is SGHRS and CDR2 is YFSETQ. Unmatched junction bases numbered 7, after V lost 6 bases and J lost 1 base. CDR3 region: CASMIGSGSYNEQFF. DNA for the CDR3: TGCGCCAGCATGATCGGTAGCGGGTCCTACAATGAGCAGTTCTTC.

This clonotype was counted only a few times. The J gene is TRBJ2-4, the V gene TRBV9; D is ambiguous. Germline lookup yields CDR1 SGDLS and CDR2 YYNGEE. The CDR3 contains 14 residues. Trimming pared 3 bases from V and 6 bases from J, leaving 13 bases between. CDR3 amino acids: CASSAAAQPNIQYF. CDR3 nucleotide sequence: TGTGCCAGCAGCGCCGCAGCACAGCCAAACATTCAGTACTTC.

The V call is TRBV6-4, the J call TRBJ1-4; D not certain. This CDR3 has 14 residues. Germline lookup yields CDR1 MRHNA and CDR2 SNTAGT. Trimming stripped 9 bases from V and 4 bases from J, with 15 bases between. The DNA for the CDR3 is TGTGCCAGAGGACTTACAGTCGTTAATGAAAAACTGTTTTTT. Amino acids: CARGLTVVNEKLFF.

The chain recombines TRBV27 with TRBJ1-2; D remains unclear. Germline CDR1 MNHEY, CDR2 SMNVEV (reference sequence). V was cut by 5 bases and J by 0 bases, with 19 bases left in between. CDR3 length equals 17 residues. This CDR3 is CASSPHPAQITNYGYTF. In DNA, the CDR3 is TGTGCCAGCAGTCCCCACCCCGCCCAGATTACTAACTATGGCTACACCTTC.

The chain combines TRBV6-1 with TRBJ2-5, with D tentatively TRBD2 (6 bases). The CDR3 covers 13 residues. Germline CDR1 and CDR2: MNHNS and SASEGT. Between the trimmed V and J ends, which lost 7 bases and 11 bases, there was a span of 20 bases. The CDR3 region is CASNGLLSGEQYF. DNA for the CDR3: TGTGCCAGCAACGGACTACTGAGCGGTGAGCAGTACTTC.

This clonotype was seen only a few times. The rearrangement links TRBV5-1 to TRBJ1-5, with D possibly TRBD1 on 5 matching bases. The length of the CDR3 is 15 residues. Germline CDR1 SGHRS, CDR2 YFSETQ. Trimming left V 10 bases short and J 2 bases short, with 19 bases between. In DNA, the CDR3 is TGCGCCCCGAGGGCAGGGTCGGTTGGCAATCAGCCCCAGCATTTT. It yields the protein CAPRAGSVGNQPQHF.